This T cell receptor beta chain stems from a study of shared clonotypes between healthy human individuals (dated by TCRdb to 2019 to 2021). About the investigation overall: The cohort included a few men and a couple of women between 18 and 49 years of age. To increase sequencing depth and limit assay-specific biases, different laboratories used diverse techniques to prepare libraries and sequence TCR repertoires. Per donor, leukapheresis produced somewhere between about 0.85 and 9.5 billion PBMCs. To estimate repertoire size and how much clonotype sharing occurs between individuals, the study deeply sequenced the blood TCR repertoires of 4 to 6 healthy adults. For each donor, CD4 naive and CD4 memory were each given three plates, CD8 naive was given two plates, and CD8 memory was given one plate. The paper as a whole reports these results and caveats: Based on pairwise subsampling, the degree of clonotype sharing among donors was expected to be affected by sequencing depth. The small number of donors limited the genetic and exposure-history diversity represented. Rarefaction of sorted-subset datasets indicated incomplete sequencing despite the large sequencing depth. Across four donors, approximately 5% of naive CD4, over 3% of naive CD8, roughly 2.3% of memory CD4, and approximately 0.4% of memory CD8 clonotypes were shared. Naive subsets generally had larger estimated clonotype richness than memory subsets did. Higher generation probabilities were observed for clonotypes shared by all four sorted-subset donors than for non-shared clonotypes. Sampling was restricted to blood, and TCR repertoires in tissue are likely to differ from TCR repertoires in blood.

The donors were healthy, HIV-negative adults who had no recently reported acute infections or vaccinations. Every donor was a Caucasian adult living in Nashville, Tennessee, USA. CD4+ T cells were enriched by magnetic negative selection; naive cells were then positively selected on CD45RA, and the negative fraction formed the memory subset. Blood was obtained by leukapheresis, after which PBMCs were separated by Ficoll-Histopaque density gradient centrifugation and cryopreserved in liquid nitrogen vapor phase. Analytical flow cytometry was used to check the purity and quantity of every magnetically sorted T cell population. Each sorted fraction had its genomic DNA isolated and then quantified by UV absorbance on a Nanodrop 2000c. V sheds 0 bases and J sheds 7 bases, leaving 14 bases between their ends. For CDR1 and CDR2, the germline V gene lists SGHRS and YFSETQ. The CDR3 covers 15 residues, taking in both the cysteine and the phenylalanine. The CDR3 DNA has 45 bases and is translated from base 1.

Concerning this clone itself: This receptor's antigen is unknown. The record has no base qualities; no much larger clone is one base away.

Using the deep immunoSEQ assay, TCR CDR3 regions were amplified from genomic DNA by multiplex PCR. Extracted genomic DNA from each cell subset was spread evenly across all wells of several immunoSEQ 96-well plates, with each plate serving as a replicate. For sorted subsets, 200 to 250 ng of genomic DNA, equivalent to around 29,000 T cell genomes, went into each replicate PCR. The purified libraries were quantified using a Qubit 3.0 fluorometer, sized with a Bioanalyzer 2100, and then quantified again using the KAPA Library Quantification kit. Every immunoSEQ 96-well plate was sequenced on a separate single-read 150-cycle Illumina NextSeq 550 flow cell. As for the authors' bioinformatics: Because the immunoSEQ output held only junctional sequences and lacked quality scores, the filtering could not match the filtering applied to full-length reads. Sequences were annotated with PyIR, a Python wrapper for IgBLAST v1.9, using IMGT germline references to assign V/J genes and CDR3. Any read was removed if the V/J assignment was weak (E-value above 1e-6), the CDR3 was missing, or the read contained stop codons, out-of-frame junctions, or ambiguous translated residues. V3J clonotypes were defined as sequences sharing an identical inferred V gene, J gene, and CDR3 amino acid sequence. To compute the percentage overlap between repertoires, the number of shared unique clonotypes was divided by the size of the smaller repertoire. Repertoire richness was assessed with RTK rarefaction, the Chao1 estimator, and Recon v2.1 estimates of unobserved clonotypes. For all TCRbeta clonotypes obtained by the gDNA method from several donors, generation probabilities were computed with OLGA. The table was pulled from immuneACCESS by TCRdb, which kept in-frame rearrangements only. Such tables lose some clones; where checked, under half of the loss comes from unresolved V genes, and the rest has no known cause. V and J calls plus clone size are reproduced from that table; the DNA served to infer D and trimming. The sample table shows some 790,000 clones, and approximately 72% are seen once. Of the sample, more than 1.5% falls within the top ten clones.

Sequenced: memory CD4+ T cells sorted from blood. The sample's cell subset or site, from its label and the paper: CD45RA-negative fraction. Recombination linked TRBV5-1 to TRBJ1-5; the best D guess is TRBD1, with 5 bases matching. The receptor was isolated from a young woman in good health. CDR3 loop: CASSLGDGAGQPQHF. DNA sequence: TGCGCCAGCAGCTTGGGGGACGGGGCGGGGCAGCCCCAGCATTTT.